What follows are 5 T cell receptor beta chains derived from one specimen sequenced in a study of CD8 T cells in ankylosing spondylitis. One entry per CDR3 protein, called by TCRdb with MiXCR from the 5' RACE reads. This sample has 250,000 to 400,000 distinct CDR3 sequences, with about 9.9% found just once. Sequencing input: blood, either unsorted or a sorted T cell fraction (not recorded which). These receptors all stem from a female donor with ankylosing spondylitis or in good health (not recorded which).

V gene TRBV10-3 combines with J gene TRBJ1-5; D unclear. Germline V gene sequence: CDR1 ENHRY, CDR2 SYGVKD. CDR3 size: 12 residues. Trimming cost V 4 bases and J 7 bases, with 8 bases left between them. The CDR3 DNA follows: TGTGCCATCAGTGCGGGGTTACAGCCCCAGCATTTT. Translating gives CAISAGLQPQHF.

This clonotype was seen at least ten times. The chain combines TRBV6-2 or TRBV6-3 with TRBJ2-7, with 8 bases matching TRBD1. The CDR3 length is 16 residues. CDR1 and CDR2 from the germline V gene are MNHEY and SVGEGT. Trimming cost V 6 bases and J 2 bases; bases outside gene matches: 12. The CDR3 sequence: CASRGLDRASPYEQYF. The CDR3 DNA follows: TGTGCCAGCAGGGGCCTGGACAGGGCCTCTCCCTACGAGCAGTACTTC.

This clonotype was detected a few times. J is TRBJ2-3 and V is TRBV20-1; 11 bases are shared with TRBD2. The J segment lost 0 bases and the V segment lost 6 bases, leaving 11 bases of the junction unmatched. From germline, CDR1 is DFQATT and CDR2 SNEGSKA (reference sequence). The CDR3 covers 17 residues. CDR3 amino acids: CSALLAGASTSTDTQYF. The CDR3 DNA reads as TGCAGTGCCCTACTAGCGGGGGCTTCCACTAGCACAGATACGCAGTATTTT.

This clonotype was found a few times. Here the CDR3 DNA reads TGTGCCAGCTCACCAATCGGGGAGCCCCAAGAGACCCAGTACTTC. Translation: CASSPIGEPQETQYF. This chain links TRBV18 with TRBJ2-5; D is possibly TRBD2 (5 bases). The CDR3 runs to 15 residues. Germline V lookup: CDR1 KGHSH, CDR2 LQKENI. Trimming stripped 2 bases from V and 1 base from J, with 11 bases between.

In this sample, this clonotype turned up many times. V is TRBV5-1 and J is TRBJ1-3; D is unresolved. The CDR3 is 15 residues long. Germline lookup yields CDR1 SGHRS and CDR2 YFSETQ. The V end lost 6 bases, the J end lost 8 bases, and 21 bases lay between the germline ends. CDR3 loop: CASKPSSGRKDTIYF. The CDR3 DNA follows: TGCGCCAGCAAACCTTCGTCGGGGAGGAAAGACACCATATATTTT.